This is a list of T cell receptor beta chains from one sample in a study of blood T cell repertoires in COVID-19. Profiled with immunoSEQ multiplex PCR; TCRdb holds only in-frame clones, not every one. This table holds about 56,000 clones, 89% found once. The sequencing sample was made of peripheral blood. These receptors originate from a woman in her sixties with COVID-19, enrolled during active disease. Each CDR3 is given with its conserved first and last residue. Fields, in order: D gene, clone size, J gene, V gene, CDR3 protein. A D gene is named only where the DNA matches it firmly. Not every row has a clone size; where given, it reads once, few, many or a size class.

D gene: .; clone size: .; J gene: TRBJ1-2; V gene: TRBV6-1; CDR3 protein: CASSEAHRESSGYTF
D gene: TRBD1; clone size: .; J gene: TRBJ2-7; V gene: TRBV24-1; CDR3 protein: CATSGPGQTFYEQYF
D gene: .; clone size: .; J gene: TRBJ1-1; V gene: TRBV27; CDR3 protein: CASSLGGAANTEAFF
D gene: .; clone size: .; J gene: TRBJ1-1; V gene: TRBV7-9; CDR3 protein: CASTSQGGGTEAFF
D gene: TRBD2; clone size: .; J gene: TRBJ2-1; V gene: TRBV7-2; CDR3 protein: CASSPLPGTREQFF
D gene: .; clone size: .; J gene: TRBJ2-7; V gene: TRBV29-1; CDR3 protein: CSVGRLPPGEQYF
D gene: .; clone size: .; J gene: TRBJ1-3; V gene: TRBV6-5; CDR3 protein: CASRSGAGNTIYF
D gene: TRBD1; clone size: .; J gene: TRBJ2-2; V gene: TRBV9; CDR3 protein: CASSRQGAPNTGELFF
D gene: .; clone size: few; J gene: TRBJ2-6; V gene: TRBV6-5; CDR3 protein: CASRLGVGGANVLTF
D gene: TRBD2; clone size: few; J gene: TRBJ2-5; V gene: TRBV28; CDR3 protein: CASVSPGGETQYF
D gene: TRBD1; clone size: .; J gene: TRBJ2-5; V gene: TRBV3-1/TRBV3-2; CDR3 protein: CASSQEPGQGRTQYF
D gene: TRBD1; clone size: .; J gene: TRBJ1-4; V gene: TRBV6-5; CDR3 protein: CASRVGTASNEKLFF
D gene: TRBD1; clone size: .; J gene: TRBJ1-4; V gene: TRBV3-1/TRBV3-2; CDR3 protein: CASSQEPWTGSRWKLFF
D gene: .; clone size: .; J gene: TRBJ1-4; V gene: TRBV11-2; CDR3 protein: CASSYDSKLFF
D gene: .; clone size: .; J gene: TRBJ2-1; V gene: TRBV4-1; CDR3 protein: CASSQIFGSGIVRGGNEQFF
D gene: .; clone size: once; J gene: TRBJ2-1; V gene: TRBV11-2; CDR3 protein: CASSRWGREQFF
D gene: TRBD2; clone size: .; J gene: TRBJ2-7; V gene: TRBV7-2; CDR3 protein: CASSLVSGSDEQYF
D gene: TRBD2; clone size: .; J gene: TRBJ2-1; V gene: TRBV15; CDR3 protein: CATRGSGREEQFF
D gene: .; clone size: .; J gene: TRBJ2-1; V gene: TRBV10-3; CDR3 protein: CAISAWESSYNEQFF
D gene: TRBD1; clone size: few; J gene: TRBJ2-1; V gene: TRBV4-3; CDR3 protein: CASSHLGQGGPYNEQFF
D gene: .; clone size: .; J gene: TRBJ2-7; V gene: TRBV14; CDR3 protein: CASSQPAGRSNEQYF
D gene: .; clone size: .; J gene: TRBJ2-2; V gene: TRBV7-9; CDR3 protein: CASSLIHLGELFF
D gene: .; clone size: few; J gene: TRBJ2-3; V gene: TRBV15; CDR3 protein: CATSRFSLGGDTDTQYF
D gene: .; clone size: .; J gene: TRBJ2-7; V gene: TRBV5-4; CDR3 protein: CASSGTGEQYF
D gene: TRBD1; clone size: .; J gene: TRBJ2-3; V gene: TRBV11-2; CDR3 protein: CASSLGTGGTDTQYF
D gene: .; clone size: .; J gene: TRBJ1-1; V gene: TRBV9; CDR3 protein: CASSKGATEAFF
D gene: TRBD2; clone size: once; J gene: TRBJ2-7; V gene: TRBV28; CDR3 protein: CASRRDYSYEQYF
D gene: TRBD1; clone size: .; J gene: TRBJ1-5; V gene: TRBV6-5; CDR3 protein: CASGGQGAHQPQHF
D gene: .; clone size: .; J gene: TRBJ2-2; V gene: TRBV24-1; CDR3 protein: CAIHRSEGGELFF
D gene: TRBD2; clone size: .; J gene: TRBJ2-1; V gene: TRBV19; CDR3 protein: CASSTLAGYNEQFF
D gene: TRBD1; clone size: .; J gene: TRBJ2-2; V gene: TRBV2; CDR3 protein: CASSYRGTGELFF
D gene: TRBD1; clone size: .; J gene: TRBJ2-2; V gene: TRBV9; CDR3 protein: CASSAPRDSDPGGTGELFF
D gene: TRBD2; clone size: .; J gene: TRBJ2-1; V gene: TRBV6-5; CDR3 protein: CASSYSELAAYNEQFF
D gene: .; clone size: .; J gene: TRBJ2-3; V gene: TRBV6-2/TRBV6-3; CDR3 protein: CASSYSAPWTANTQYF
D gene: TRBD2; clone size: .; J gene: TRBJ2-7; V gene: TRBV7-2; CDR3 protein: CASTLAGAPYEQYF
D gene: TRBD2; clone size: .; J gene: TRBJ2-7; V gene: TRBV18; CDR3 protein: CASSEPGLAGYEQYF
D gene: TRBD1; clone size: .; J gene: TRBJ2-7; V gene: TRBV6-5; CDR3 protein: CASSGTGIYSDEQYF
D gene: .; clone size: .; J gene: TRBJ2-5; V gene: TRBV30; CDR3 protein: CAWNLYQETQYF
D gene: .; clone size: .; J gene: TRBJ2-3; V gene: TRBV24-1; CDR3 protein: CATRSSYTDTQYF
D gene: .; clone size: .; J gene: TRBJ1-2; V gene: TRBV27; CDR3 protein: CASSTGLANYGYTF
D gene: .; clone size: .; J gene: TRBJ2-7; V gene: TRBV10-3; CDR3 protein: CAISDRSSYEQYF
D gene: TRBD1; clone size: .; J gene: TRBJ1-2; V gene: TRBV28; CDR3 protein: CASSLAGGDRAYGYTF
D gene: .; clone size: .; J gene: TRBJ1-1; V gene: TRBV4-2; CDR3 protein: CASSQDVVLSEAFF
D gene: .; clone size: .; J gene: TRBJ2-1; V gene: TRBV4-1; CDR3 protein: CASSPSAAYNEQFF
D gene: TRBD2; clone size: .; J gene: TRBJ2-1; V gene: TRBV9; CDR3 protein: CASTSGGPGSYNEQFF
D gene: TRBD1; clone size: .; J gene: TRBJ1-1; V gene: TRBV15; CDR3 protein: CATSRDLRGHDEAFF
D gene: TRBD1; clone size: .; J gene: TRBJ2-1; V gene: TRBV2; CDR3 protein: CASSLDRPVVTYNEQFF
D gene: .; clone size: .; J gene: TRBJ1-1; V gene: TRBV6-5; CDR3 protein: CASSYGGGGTEAFF
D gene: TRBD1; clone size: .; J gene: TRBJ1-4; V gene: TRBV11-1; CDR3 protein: CASSAQNRGENEKLFF
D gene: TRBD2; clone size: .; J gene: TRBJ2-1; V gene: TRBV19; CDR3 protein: CASSLSGGSYNEQFF
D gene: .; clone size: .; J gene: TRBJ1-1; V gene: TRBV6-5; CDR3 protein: CASSYTGLAEAFF
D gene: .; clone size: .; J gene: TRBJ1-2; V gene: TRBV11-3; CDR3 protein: CASSLSAGQKGGYTF
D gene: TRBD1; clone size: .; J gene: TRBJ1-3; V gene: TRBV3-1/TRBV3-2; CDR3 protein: CASSSRQGSSGNTIYF
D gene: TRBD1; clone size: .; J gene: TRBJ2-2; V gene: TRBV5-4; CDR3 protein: CASSPGQGLTGELFF
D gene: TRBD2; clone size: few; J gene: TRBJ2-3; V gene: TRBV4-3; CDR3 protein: CASSQTGLVSTDTQYF